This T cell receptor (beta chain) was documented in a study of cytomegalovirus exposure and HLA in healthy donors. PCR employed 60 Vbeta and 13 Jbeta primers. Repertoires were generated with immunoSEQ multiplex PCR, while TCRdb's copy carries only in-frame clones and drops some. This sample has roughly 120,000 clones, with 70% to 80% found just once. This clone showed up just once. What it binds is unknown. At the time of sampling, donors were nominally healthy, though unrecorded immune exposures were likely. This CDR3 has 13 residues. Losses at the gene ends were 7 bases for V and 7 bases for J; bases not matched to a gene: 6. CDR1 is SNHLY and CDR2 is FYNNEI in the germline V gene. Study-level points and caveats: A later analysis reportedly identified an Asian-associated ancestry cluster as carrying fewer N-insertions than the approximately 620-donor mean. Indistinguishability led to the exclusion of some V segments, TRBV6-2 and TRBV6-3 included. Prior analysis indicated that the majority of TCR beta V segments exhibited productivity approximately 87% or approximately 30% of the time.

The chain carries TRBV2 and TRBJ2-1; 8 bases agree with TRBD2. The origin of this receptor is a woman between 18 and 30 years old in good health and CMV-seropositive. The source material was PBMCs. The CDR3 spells CASNSGSRNEQFF. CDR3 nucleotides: TGTGCCAGCAACAGCGGGAGTAGGAATGAGCAGTTCTTC.